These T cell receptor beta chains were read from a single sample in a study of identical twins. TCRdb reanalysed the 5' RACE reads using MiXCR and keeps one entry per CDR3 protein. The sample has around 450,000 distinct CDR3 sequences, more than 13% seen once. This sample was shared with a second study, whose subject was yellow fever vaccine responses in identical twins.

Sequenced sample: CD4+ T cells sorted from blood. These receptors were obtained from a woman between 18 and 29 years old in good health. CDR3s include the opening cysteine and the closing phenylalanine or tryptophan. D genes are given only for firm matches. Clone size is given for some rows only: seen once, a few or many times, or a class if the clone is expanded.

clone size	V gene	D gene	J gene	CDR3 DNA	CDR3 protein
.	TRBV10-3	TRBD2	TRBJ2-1	TGTGCCATCAGTGGACGACTAGCGGGAGAGGCCAATGAGCAGTTCTTC	CAISGRLAGEANEQFF
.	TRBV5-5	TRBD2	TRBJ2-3	TGTGCCAGCATCCGCCAAAGCGGGATGTCAGATACGCAGTATTTT	CASIRQSGMSDTQYF
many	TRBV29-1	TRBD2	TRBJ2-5	TGCAGCGTAACACCGGGACTAGCGGGAGAGACCCAGTACTTC	CSVTPGLAGETQYF
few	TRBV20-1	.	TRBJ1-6	TGCAGTGCTAGACGGGCAGCGGACTCACCCCTCCACTTT	CSARRAADSPLHF
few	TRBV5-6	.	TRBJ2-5	TGTGCCAGCGAGACAGGAGGGCCGGGAGAGACCCAGTACTTC	CASETGGPGETQYF
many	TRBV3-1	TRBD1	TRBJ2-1	TGTGCCAGCAGCCAAGTACCGGGACAGGGCTACAATGAGCAGTTCTTC	CASSQVPGQGYNEQFF
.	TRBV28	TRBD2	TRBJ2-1	TGTGCCAGCAGTTTGCGGACTAGCGCCTACAATGAGCAGTTCTTC	CASSLRTSAYNEQFF
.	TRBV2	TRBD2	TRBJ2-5	TGTGCCAGCAGGGGGACTAGTTCTTGGTACCAAGAGACCCAGTACTTC	CASRGTSSWYQETQYF
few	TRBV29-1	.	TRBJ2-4	TGCAGCGTTGCAGGGGGGATAGCCAAAAACATTCAGTACTTC	CSVAGGIAKNIQYF
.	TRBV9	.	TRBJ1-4	TGTGCCAGCAGCGTAGACCATAATGAAAAACTGTTTTTT	CASSVDHNEKLFF
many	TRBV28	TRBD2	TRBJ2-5	TGTGCCAGCAGTACGGCTAGCGGGGGGAAAGTAAGGGAGACCCAGTACTTC	CASSTASGGKVRETQYF
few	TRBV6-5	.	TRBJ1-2	TGTGCCAGCAGTTACAGGGAGCGAGCCTATGGCTACACCTTC	CASSYRERAYGYTF
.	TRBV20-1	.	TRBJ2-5	TGCAGTGCTAGAACCTGGACTTTCCAAGAGACCCAGTACTTC	CSARTWTFQETQYF
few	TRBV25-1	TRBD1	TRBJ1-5	TGTGCCAGCAGTGCCTCGACAGGGAACGGGCAGCCCCAGCATTTT	CASSASTGNGQPQHF
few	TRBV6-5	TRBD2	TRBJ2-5	TGTGCCAGCAGTGGGACTAGGGAGACCCAGTACTTC	CASSGTRETQYF
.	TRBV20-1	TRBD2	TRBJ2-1	TGCAGTGCTAGAGTGTCGGGGGGGCATGAGCAGTTCTTC	CSARVSGGHEQFF
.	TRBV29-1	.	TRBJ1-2	TGCAGCGTGGTAGGGGACGGTTTGGGTGGCTACACCTTC	CSVVGDGLGGYTF
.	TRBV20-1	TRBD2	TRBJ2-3	TGCAGTGCTAGGGTAGCGGGGGGCTTAGATACGCAGTATTTT	CSARVAGGLDTQYF
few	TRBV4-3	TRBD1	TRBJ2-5	TGCGCCAGCAGCCAAGCTGACAGGGGCCAAGAGACCCAGTACTTC	CASSQADRGQETQYF
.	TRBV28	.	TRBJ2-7	TGTGCCAGCAGTCCATCGACTGTGCCCGAGCAGTACTTC	CASSPSTVPEQYF
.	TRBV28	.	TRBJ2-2	TGTGCCAGCAGTCCTCATCCCCTCGGGAACACCGGGGAGCTGTTTTTT	CASSPHPLGNTGELFF
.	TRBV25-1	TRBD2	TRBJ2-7	TGTGCCAGCAGCCGATTGGGGGCTAGCGGGACGTACGAGCAGTACTTC	CASSRLGASGTYEQYF
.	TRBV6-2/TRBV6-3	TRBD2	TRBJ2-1	TGTGCCAGCAGTTACTCGAGTTCTAGCGGGAGCCGTGAGCAGTTCTTC	CASSYSSSSGSREQFF
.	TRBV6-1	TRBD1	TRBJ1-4	TGTGCCAGCAGTAGAAGGACAGGGGACCGGCAAGAAAAACTGTTTTTT	CASSRRTGDRQEKLFF
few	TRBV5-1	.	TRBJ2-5	TGCGCCAGCAGCGGCGCGGGGGCCCTTGGGGAGACCCAGTACTTC	CASSGAGALGETQYF
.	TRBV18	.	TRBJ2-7	TGTGCCAGCTCACCCCTCCCACGCTACGAGCAGTACTTC	CASSPLPRYEQYF
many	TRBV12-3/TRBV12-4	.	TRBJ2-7	TGTGCCAGCAGTCGGGTGGGGGGTGAGCCCTCCTACGAGCAGTACTTC	CASSRVGGEPSYEQYF
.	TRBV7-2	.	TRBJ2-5	TGTGCCAGCAGCCCTAGGGTCAGTGAGATACAAGAGACCCAGTACTTC	CASSPRVSEIQETQYF
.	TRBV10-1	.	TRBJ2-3	TGCGCCAGCAGTGAGTCAAGAACACCTTACTGGTCTTGCACAGATACGCAGTATTTT	CASSESRTPYWSCTDTQYF
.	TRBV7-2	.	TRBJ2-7	TGTGCCAGCAGCTTAGCGAACATCAAGCACGGGAGGCAGTACTTC	CASSLANIKHGRQYF
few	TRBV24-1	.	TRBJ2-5	TGTGCCACCGGGAAGGAGGAGACCCAGTACTTC	CATGKEETQYF
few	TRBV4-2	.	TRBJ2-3	TGTGCCAGCAGCGTACAGACGGGACTGTCTAGCACAGATACGCAGTATTTT	CASSVQTGLSSTDTQYF
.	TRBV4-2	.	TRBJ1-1	TGTGCCAGCAGCCAAGATGTGAAAGGGGGGAACACTGAAGCTTTCTTT	CASSQDVKGGNTEAFF
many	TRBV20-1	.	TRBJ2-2	TGCAGTGCTTCCCCCTTCGCGACCGGGGAGCTGTTTTTT	CSASPFATGELFF
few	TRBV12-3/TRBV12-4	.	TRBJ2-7	TGTGCCAGCAGTCCGGGGCCAGGGAGGTACTTC	CASSPGPGRYF
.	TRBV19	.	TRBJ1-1	.	CASSIRLSLDTEAFF
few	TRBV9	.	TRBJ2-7	TGTGCCAGCAGCGTAGCTAATGGGGACTACGAGCAGTACTTC	CASSVANGDYEQYF
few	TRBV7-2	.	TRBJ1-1	TGTGCCAGCAGCACACTGAACACTGAAGCTTTCTTT	CASSTLNTEAFF